The clone carrying this TCR beta chain is medium-sized by share. Its antigen remains unidentified. V dropped 2 bases and J dropped 3; count of bases not matched to a gene: 6. Germline loops: CDR1 SGHAT, CDR2 FQNNGV. The CDR3 loop spans 17 amino acids. As template, the study used bulk tumor genomic DNA at 550 to 650 ng per sample. In surgery, several biopsies were collected from each primary tumor at widely spaced sites. Patients with untreated, newly diagnosed non-small cell lung cancer underwent curative surgery. The donor pool consisted of newly diagnosed non-small cell lung cancer patients who were having surgery with curative intent. The sample comes from a study of immune heterogeneity within non-small cell lung tumors. Across the study: Classification of the tumors gave several squamous cell carcinomas, around ten non-squamous carcinomas and 1 not otherwise specified.

Findings of the study overall: Local clonality of T cells correlated moderately yet significantly with local tumor mutational burden (R approximately 0.35). The repertoire of each individual patient held high-frequency T-cell receptor beta clonotypes that were largely distinct from those of other patients.

Multiplex PCR amplified the TCR beta CDR3 region. Its first round ran for around 10 cycles with 32 V and 13 J primers. Using its own MiXCR run on the multiplex PCR reads, TCRdb lists one record per CDR3 protein. The table has 8,000 to 11,000 distinct CDR3 sequences, less than 20% seen once. The receptor was isolated from a man aged 35 to 55 with non-small cell lung cancer. Sample: lung tumor tissue. The rearrangement links TRBV11-2 to TRBJ2-2, with 10 positions matching TRBD2. The DNA for the CDR3 is TGTGCCAGCAGCTTAAGCGGGGGGGGGCGGTACACCGGGGAGCTGTTTTTT. Protein product: CASSLSGGGRYTGELFF.